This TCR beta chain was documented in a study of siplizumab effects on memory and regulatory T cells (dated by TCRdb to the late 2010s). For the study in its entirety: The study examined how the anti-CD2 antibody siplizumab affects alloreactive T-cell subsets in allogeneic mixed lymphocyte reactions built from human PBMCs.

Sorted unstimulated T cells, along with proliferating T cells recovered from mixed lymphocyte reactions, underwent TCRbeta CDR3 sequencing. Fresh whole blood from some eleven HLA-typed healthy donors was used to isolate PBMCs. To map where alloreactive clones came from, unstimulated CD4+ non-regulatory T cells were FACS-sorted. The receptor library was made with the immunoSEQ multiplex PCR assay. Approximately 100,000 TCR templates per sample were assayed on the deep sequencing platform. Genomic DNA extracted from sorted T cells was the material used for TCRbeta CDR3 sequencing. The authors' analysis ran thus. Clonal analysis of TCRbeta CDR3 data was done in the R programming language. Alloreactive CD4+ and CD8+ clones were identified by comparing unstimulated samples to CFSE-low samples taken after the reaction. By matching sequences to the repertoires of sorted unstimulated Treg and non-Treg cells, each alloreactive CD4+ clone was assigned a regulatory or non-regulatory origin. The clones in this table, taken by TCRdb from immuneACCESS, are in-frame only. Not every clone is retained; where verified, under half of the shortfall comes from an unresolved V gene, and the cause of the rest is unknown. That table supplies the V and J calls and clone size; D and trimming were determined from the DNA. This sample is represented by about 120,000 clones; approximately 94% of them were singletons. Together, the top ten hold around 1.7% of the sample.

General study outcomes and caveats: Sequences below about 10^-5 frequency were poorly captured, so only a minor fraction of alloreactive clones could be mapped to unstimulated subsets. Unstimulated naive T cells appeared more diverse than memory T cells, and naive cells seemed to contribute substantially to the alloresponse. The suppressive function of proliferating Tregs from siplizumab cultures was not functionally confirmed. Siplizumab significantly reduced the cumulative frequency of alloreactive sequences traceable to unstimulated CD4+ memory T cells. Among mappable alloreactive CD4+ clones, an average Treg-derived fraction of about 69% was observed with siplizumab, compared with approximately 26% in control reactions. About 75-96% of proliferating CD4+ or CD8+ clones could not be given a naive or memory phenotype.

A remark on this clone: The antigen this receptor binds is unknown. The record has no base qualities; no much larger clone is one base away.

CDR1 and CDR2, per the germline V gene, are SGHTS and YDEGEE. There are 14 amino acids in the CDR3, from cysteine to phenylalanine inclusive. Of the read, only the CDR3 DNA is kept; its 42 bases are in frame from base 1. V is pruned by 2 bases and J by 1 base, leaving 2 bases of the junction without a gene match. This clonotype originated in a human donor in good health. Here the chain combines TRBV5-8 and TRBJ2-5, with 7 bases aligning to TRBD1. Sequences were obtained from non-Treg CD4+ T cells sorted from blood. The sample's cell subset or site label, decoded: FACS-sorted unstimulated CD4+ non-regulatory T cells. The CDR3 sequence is CASSLGTVQETQYF. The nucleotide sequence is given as TGTGCCAGCAGCTTAGGGACAGTCCAAGAGACCCAGTACTTC.